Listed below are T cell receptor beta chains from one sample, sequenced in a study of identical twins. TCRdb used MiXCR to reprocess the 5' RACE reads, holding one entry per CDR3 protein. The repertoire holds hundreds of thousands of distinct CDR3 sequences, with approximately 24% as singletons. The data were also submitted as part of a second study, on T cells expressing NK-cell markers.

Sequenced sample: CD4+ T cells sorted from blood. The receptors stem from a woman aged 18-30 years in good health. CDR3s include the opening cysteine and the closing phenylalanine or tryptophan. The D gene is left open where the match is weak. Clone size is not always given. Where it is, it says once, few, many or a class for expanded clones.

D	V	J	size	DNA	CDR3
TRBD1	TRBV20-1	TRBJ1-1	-	TGCAGTGCTCGGGACAGTCGTGACACTGAAGCTTTCTTT	CSARDSRDTEAFF
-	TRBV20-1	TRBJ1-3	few	TGCAGTGCTAGAGATCCCTGGGGAATCTCTGGAAACACCATATATTTT	CSARDPWGISGNTIYF
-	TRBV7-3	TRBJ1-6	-	TGTGCCAGCAGCTTAACGCCGGAAACGAATTCACCCCTCCACTTT	CASSLTPETNSPLHF
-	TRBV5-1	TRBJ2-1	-	TGCGCCAGCAGCTCGGGGACCGATTCCTACAATGAGCAGTTCTTC	CASSSGTDSYNEQFF
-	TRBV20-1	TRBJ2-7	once	TGCAGTGCTAAAGGTAATCTAGGGCGGACTTACGAGCAGTACTTC	CSAKGNLGRTYEQYF
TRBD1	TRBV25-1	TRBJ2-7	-	TGTGCCAGCACGGGACAGGGGGTTTCCTACGAGCAGTACTTC	CASTGQGVSYEQYF
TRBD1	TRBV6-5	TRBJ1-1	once	TGTGCCAGCATTCCTCGGACAGGATTGAACACTGAAGCTTTCTTT	CASIPRTGLNTEAFF
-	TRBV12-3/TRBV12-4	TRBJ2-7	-	TGTGCCAGCAGTTTAGGTCACGGGACCTACGAGCAGTACTTC	CASSLGHGTYEQYF
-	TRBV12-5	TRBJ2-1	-	TGTGCTAGTGGTGCATACAATGAGCAGTTCTTC	CASGAYNEQFF
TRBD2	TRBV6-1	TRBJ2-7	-	TGTGCCAGCAGTGACAGGACTAGCGGGGGGAACTACGAGCAGTACTTC	CASSDRTSGGNYEQYF
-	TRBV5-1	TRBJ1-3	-	TGCGCCAGCAGCTTGGAATTTGGTGCTCGAAACACCATATATTTT	CASSLEFGARNTIYF